Here is one T cell receptor (beta chain) with its context. The data are from a study of OX40 agonist ivuxolimab in advanced cancers. The repertoire was sequenced with immunoSEQ multiplex PCR; TCRdb's copy has only in-frame clones and lacks some. Counted here are some 80,000 clones, about 83% occurring once; the ten biggest clones make up around 6.9%. The receptor was isolated from an adult with an advanced solid tumor such as melanoma, head and neck, liver or kidney cancer. The sequences come from CD4+ or CD8+ T cells sorted from blood, collected in a trial of the OX40 agonist ivuxolimab.

CDR3 DNA sequence: TGCGCCAGCAGCTTGACGGGGGGGACTCGAGAGACCCAGTACTTC. Translating gives CASSLTGGTRETQYF. The chain uses TRBV5-1 and TRBJ2-5, with 8 bases aligning to TRBD2. The germline V gene has CDR1 SGHRS and CDR2 YFSETQ. V lost 1 base, J lost 4 bases, and 6 bases stayed unmatched. The CDR3 has 15 residues.